The rows below give T cell receptor beta chains drawn from one sample of a study of OX40 agonist ivuxolimab in advanced cancers. The table came from immunoSEQ multiplex PCR; TCRdb's copy has only in-frame clones and leaves some out. Found here are 65,000 to 70,000 clones, 87% of them singletons; the top ten hold under 0.5%. The sequencing used CD4+ or CD8+ T cells sorted from blood, collected in a trial of the OX40 agonist ivuxolimab. Receptors were obtained from an adult with an advanced solid tumor such as melanoma, head and neck, liver or kidney cancer. Both conserved end residues are part of each CDR3. The order of the fields is CDR3 DNA, CDR3 protein, V gene, J gene, clone size, CDR3 length, D gene. A D gene is named only where the DNA matches it firmly. Size is stated for part of the rows, as once, few or many counts, or as a class when the clone is expanded.

DNA: TGTGCCAGCAGTCGTGGGGGGTACGAGCAGTTCTTC
CDR3: CASSRGGYEQFF
V: TRBV2
J: TRBJ2-1
size: NA
length: 12
D: NA

DNA: TGTGCCTGCAGTTACGCTGGCGGGAGACAGTACTTC
CDR3: CACSYAGGRQYF
V: TRBV6-5
J: TRBJ2-5
size: NA
length: 12
D: TRBD2

DNA: TGTGCCAGCAGCTTGGACAGGGTGAACACTGAAGCTTTCTTT
CDR3: CASSLDRVNTEAFF
V: TRBV5-4
J: TRBJ1-1
size: NA
length: 14
D: NA

DNA: TGTGCCAGCAGGGAGCCGGGACAGGCAGGTCACACCTTC
CDR3: CASREPGQAGHTF
V: TRBV6-5
J: TRBJ1-2
size: NA
length: 13
D: TRBD1

DNA: TGTGCCAGCTCCCATGGACTGAATCAAGAGACCCAGTACTTC
CDR3: CASSHGLNQETQYF
V: TRBV18
J: TRBJ2-5
size: NA
length: 14
D: NA

DNA: TGTGCCAGCAGCCCTAAATTGAGGGTCGCGAACACCGGGGAGCTGTTTTTT
CDR3: CASSPKLRVANTGELFF
V: TRBV7-9
J: TRBJ2-2
size: NA
length: 17
D: NA

DNA: TGCGCCAGCAGCCAAGAAGAAATAGGAGACAGAGGTGAGCAGTTCTTC
CDR3: CASSQEEIGDRGEQFF
V: TRBV4-1
J: TRBJ2-1
size: NA
length: 16
D: NA

DNA: TGTGCCAGCAGCACCCGACAGGAGGAGAATGAAAAACTGTTTTTT
CDR3: CASSTRQEENEKLFF
V: TRBV5-4
J: TRBJ1-4
size: NA
length: 15
D: NA

DNA: TGTGCCAGCGGGACTGAGAACTACGAGCAGTACTTC
CDR3: CASGTENYEQYF
V: TRBV6-6
J: TRBJ2-7
size: NA
length: 12
D: NA

DNA: TGTGCCAGCAGGGCGAGGTCTACGACAGTCTACGAGCAGTACTTC
CDR3: CASRARSTTVYEQYF
V: TRBV7-2
J: TRBJ2-7
size: NA
length: 15
D: NA

DNA: TGTGCCAGCAGCTCTCAAGGTTGGCGTGGCAATGAGCAGTTCTTC
CDR3: CASSSQGWRGNEQFF
V: TRBV7-2
J: TRBJ2-1
size: few
length: 15
D: NA

DNA: TGTGCCATCGCCCCGGGACAAGACAATGAGCAGTTCTTC
CDR3: CAIAPGQDNEQFF
V: TRBV10-3
J: TRBJ2-1
size: NA
length: 13
D: NA

DNA: TGCGCCAGCAGCTTGGTAGGGGATCGAACTGAAGCTTTCTTT
CDR3: CASSLVGDRTEAFF
V: TRBV5-1
J: TRBJ1-1
size: NA
length: 14
D: NA

DNA: TGTGCCAGCAGTCAATGGGGGTACACTGAAGCTTTCTTT
CDR3: CASSQWGYTEAFF
V: TRBV2
J: TRBJ1-1
size: NA
length: 13
D: NA

DNA: TGTGCCAGCAGCTTATCGGTCCTAGCCCGAGAGACCCAGTACTTC
CDR3: CASSLSVLARETQYF
V: TRBV7-3
J: TRBJ2-5
size: NA
length: 15
D: NA

DNA: TGTGCCAGCAGACAGGGCATGAACACTGAAGCTTTCTTT
CDR3: CASRQGMNTEAFF
V: TRBV6-4
J: TRBJ1-1
size: few
length: 13
D: NA

DNA: TGTGCCAGCAGCGCCCAGGGACGTCAGCCCCAGCATTTT
CDR3: CASSAQGRQPQHF
V: TRBV7-8
J: TRBJ1-5
size: NA
length: 13
D: NA

DNA: TGTGCCAGCAGTTACTCAGGTAGCAATCAGCCCCAGCATTTT
CDR3: CASSYSGSNQPQHF
V: TRBV6-5
J: TRBJ1-5
size: NA
length: 14
D: NA

DNA: TGTGCCAGCAGCTTGGGGGGGCTAAACACTGAAGCTTTCTTT
CDR3: CASSLGGLNTEAFF
V: TRBV5-4
J: TRBJ1-1
size: NA
length: 14
D: NA

DNA: TGTGCCAGCGGCGTTGGCACTGGAGGGACTGAAGCTTTCTTT
CDR3: CASGVGTGGTEAFF
V: TRBV6-5
J: TRBJ1-1
size: NA
length: 14
D: NA

DNA: TGTGCCGGGCGTGGTGCAGGGAACACCGGGGAGCTGTTTTTT
CDR3: CAGRGAGNTGELFF
V: TRBV18
J: TRBJ2-2
size: NA
length: 14
D: NA

DNA: TGTGCCACCAGCAGAGGGACAGGGATCGGGGAGCTGTTTTTT
CDR3: CATSRGTGIGELFF
V: TRBV15
J: TRBJ2-2
size: NA
length: 14
D: TRBD1

DNA: TGTGCCAGCAGCTTACCGCAAGGGGCGTACACCTACGAGCAGTACTTC
CDR3: CASSLPQGAYTYEQYF
V: TRBV7-2
J: TRBJ2-7
size: NA
length: 16
D: NA

DNA: TGTGCCAGCAGACATCCCGGGACTAGTCGCACCGGGGAGCTGTTTTTT
CDR3: CASRHPGTSRTGELFF
V: TRBV7-6
J: TRBJ2-2
size: NA
length: 16
D: TRBD2

DNA: TGTGCCAGCAAGGGGAGCGGGTTACCGGGGGAGACCCAGTACTTC
CDR3: CASKGSGLPGETQYF
V: TRBV2
J: TRBJ2-5
size: NA
length: 15
D: NA

DNA: TGTGCCAGCAGCTCCTCGGGGACTAGCGGGGGAGAGACCCAGTACTTC
CDR3: CASSSSGTSGGETQYF
V: TRBV7-7
J: TRBJ2-5
size: NA
length: 16
D: TRBD2

DNA: TGTGCCAGCAGTTCCCTCAGGGACAGGGCCTACGAGCAGTACTTC
CDR3: CASSSLRDRAYEQYF
V: TRBV27
J: TRBJ2-7
size: NA
length: 15
D: TRBD1

DNA: TGTGCCAGCTCACCACCCTCCGGGACCACCAAAAACATTCAGTACTTC
CDR3: CASSPPSGTTKNIQYF
V: TRBV18
J: TRBJ2-4
size: NA
length: 16
D: NA